One and the same sample provided the 3 T cell receptor beta chains below, sequenced in a study of CD8 T cells in ankylosing spondylitis. TCRdb analysed the 5' RACE reads with MiXCR anew, one entry per CDR3 protein. This repertoire shows 35,000 or so distinct CDR3 sequences, more than 15% found once; its top ten account for 35% to 50%. The specimen was blood. All receptors derive from a male donor with ankylosing spondylitis or in good health (not recorded which).

The chain uses TRBV6-5 and TRBJ2-2; D call uncertain. The CDR3 extends over 13 amino acids. Germline CDR1 MNHEY, CDR2 SVGAGI. The V end lost 4 bases, the J end lost 5 bases, and 8 bases lay between the germline ends. For the CDR3, the DNA is TGTGCCAGCAGTTTGTGGTCGACCGGGGAGCTGTTTTTT. Its protein product is CASSLWSTGELFF.

By sample share, this clonotype is medium-sized (0.01 to 0.1%). The chain employs TRBV3-1 and TRBJ2-7; D gene unclear. Germline V gives CDR1 LGHDT, CDR2 YNNKEL (reference sequence). The germline V and J ends were trimmed by 7 bases and 1 base, with 20 bases remaining between them. The CDR3 is 16 amino acids. The CDR3 loop reads CASKFGSGRLSYEQYF. CDR3 DNA sequence: TGTGCCAGCAAATTCGGTTCTGGCCGCTTGTCCTACGAGCAGTACTTC.

The chain couples TRBV5-6 to TRBJ2-4; TRBD1 might be the D (6 bases). Trimming took off 2 bases at V and 2 bases at J, with 20 bases between the two ends. This CDR3 is built from 18 residues. Germline CDR1 and CDR2: SGHDT and YYEEEE. In DNA, the CDR3 is TGTGCCAGCAGCTTAACAGGGTCTTCGATGTTTACCAAAAACATTCAGTACTTC. Residues: CASSLTGSSMFTKNIQYF. The whole variable domain, remainder taken from reference TRBV5-6 and TRBJ2-4, is DAGVTQSPTHLIKTRGQQVTLRCSPKSGHDTVSWYQQALGQGPQFIFQYYEEEERQRGNFPDRFSGHQFPNYSSELNVNALLLGDSALYLCASSLTGSSMFTKNIQYFGAGTRLSVL.